The next 29 T cell receptor beta chains were all read from a single sample in a study of T cell responses to AZD1222 COVID-19 vaccine. The table came from immunoSEQ multiplex PCR; TCRdb's copy has only in-frame clones and leaves some out. Of about 56,000 clones in the sample, approximately 86% were seen once. The material sequenced was peripheral blood, taken 28 days after the second AZD1222 dose. The receptors were sampled from an adult who received the AZD1222 COVID-19 vaccine.

V is TRBV19 and J is TRBJ1-3; D not certain. The CDR3 contains 14 residues. Per germline, CDR1 LNHDA and CDR2 SQIVND (reference sequence). Trimming pared 4 bases from V and 4 bases from J, leaving 11 bases between. CDR3 bases: TGTGCCAGTAGTACCCGGAGGCTCGGAAACACCATATATTTT. Translating gives CASSTRRLGNTIYF. The full variable domain, rest sourced from reference TRBV19 and TRBJ1-3, is DGGITQSPKYLFRKEGQNVTLSCEQNLNHDAMYWYRQDPGQGLRLIYYSQIVNDFQKGDIAEGYSVSREKKESFPLTVTSAQKNPTAFYLCASSTRRLGNTIYFGEGSWLTVV.

The V and J genes are TRBV3-1 (or the pseudogene TRBV3-2) and TRBJ1-5; D is ambiguous. Germline-derived CDR1 and CDR2 are LGHDT and YNNKEL (reference sequence). This CDR3 is 14 amino acids long. V was cut by 2 bases and J by 5 bases, with 10 bases left in between. CDR3 nucleotides: TGTGCCAGCAGCCAATTCATTGTAGATCAGCCCCAGCATTTT. Amino acids: CASSQFIVDQPQHF.

The rearrangement joins TRBV28 to TRBJ1-5; D might be TRBD1 (6 bases). The CDR3 contains 12 residues. Germline V gene data show CDR1 as MDHEN and CDR2 as SYDVKM. The germline V and J ends were trimmed by 10 bases and 6 bases, with 13 bases remaining between them. The CDR3 is CATGAIAQPQHF. The CDR3 DNA follows: TGTGCCACGGGGGCGATCGCTCAGCCCCAGCATTTT.

The genes are TRBV7-9 and TRBJ1-6; 8 nucleotides match TRBD1. V was pared by 1 base and J by 7 bases, with 3 bases of the junction left unmatched. Looked up from germline, CDR1 is SEHNR and CDR2 is FQNEAQ (reference sequence). The CDR3 is 15 residues long. Here the CDR3 reads CASSLVYRGNSPLHF. The CDR3 region has the DNA TGTGCCAGCAGCTTAGTCTACAGGGGGAATTCACCCCTCCACTTT.

The rearrangement uses TRBV6-5 and TRBJ1-5; D possibly corresponds to TRBD1 (5 bases). Germline V CDR1 and CDR2: MNHEY, SVGAGI. Trimming stripped 6 bases from V and 6 bases from J, with 18 bases between. This CDR3 has 15 residues. CDR3 region: CASRPDTSRGQPQHF. CDR3 sequence (DNA): TGTGCCAGCAGGCCGGACACTTCCAGAGGTCAGCCCCAGCATTTT.

This sequence joins TRBV27 and TRBJ1-6; no clear D. V lost 6 bases, J lost 10 bases, and 13 bases lay in between. The CDR3 has 13 residues. Looked up from germline, CDR1 is MNHEY and CDR2 is SMNVEV (reference sequence). DNA of the CDR3: TGTGCCAGCAGGCGACACGGGCAGTCACCCCTCCACTTT. It translates to CASRRHGQSPLHF.

The V and J genes are TRBV5-5 and TRBJ2-4, with a tentative D call TRBD1 (5 bases). The CDR3 consists of 16 residues. CDR1 is SGHKS, CDR2 YYEKEE, per germline (reference sequence). V was clipped by 0 bases and J by 3 bases, with 13 bases between them. CDR3 in DNA: TGTGCCAGCAGCTTGGATGGGGCACTGTTCAAAAACATTCAGTACTTC. Amino acids: CASSLDGALFKNIQYF.

This clone was detected only a few times. The chain uses TRBV19 and TRBJ2-3; a possible D gene is TRBD2 (6 bases). The V end was cut by 3 bases, the J end by 4 bases, with 11 bases between. Looked up from germline, CDR1 is LNHDA and CDR2 is SQIVND (reference sequence). The CDR3 contains 14 residues. In nucleotides, the CDR3 is TGTGCCAGTAGTATCGGGACGGGGGCAGATACGCAGTATTTT. Translated: CASSIGTGADTQYF.

The rearrangement joins TRBV7-9 to TRBJ2-7; TRBD2 aligns across 10 bases. This CDR3 has 16 residues. Germline loops: CDR1 SEHNR, CDR2 FQNEAQ (reference sequence). Germline trimming cut 5 bases from V and 2 bases from J; bases unmatched to any gene: 9. CDR3 amino acids: CASSLLLAGLPYEQYF. CDR3 sequence (DNA): TGTGCCAGCAGCCTTCTACTAGCGGGACTACCCTACGAGCAGTACTTC.

The rearrangement uses TRBV5-1 and TRBJ2-1; 9 bases match TRBD1. With V trimmed by 6 bases and J by 4 bases, 8 bases remained unmatched. The CDR3 consists of 15 residues. CDR1 is SGHRS and CDR2 is YFSETQ in the germline V gene. CDR3 in DNA: TGCGCCAGCATCGCCGGGACAGGGCCTTACAATGAGCAGTTCTTC. Amino acids: CASIAGTGPYNEQFF.

This chain joins TRBV2 and TRBJ1-6; weak D call: TRBD1 (6 bases). Trimming left V 4 bases short and J 4 bases short, with 8 bases between. CDR3 length equals 14 residues. CDR1 is SNHLY and CDR2 is FYNNEI in the germline V gene. The DNA of the CDR3 is TGTGCCAGCAGTGCGGACAGTTATAATTCACCCCTCCACTTT. Its translation: CASSADSYNSPLHF.

The chain links TRBV5-4 to TRBJ2-1; D gene ambiguous. CDR1 is SGHNT and CDR2 is YYREEE in the germline V gene (reference sequence). Trimming removed 4 bases from V and 0 bases from J, with 14 bases in between. The CDR3 spans 16 residues. The CDR3 sequence: CASSPMGGSSYNEQFF. The CDR3 region has the DNA TGTGCCAGCAGCCCAATGGGTGGTAGCTCCTACAATGAGCAGTTCTTC.

The genes are TRBV18 and TRBJ1-1, with no clear D. Trimming cost V 3 bases and J 5 bases, with 13 bases left between them. Germline V gene sequence: CDR1 KGHSH, CDR2 LQKENI. The CDR3 loop spans 14 amino acids. The CDR3 region is CASSPYHGVTEAFF. The DNA of the CDR3 is TGTGCCAGCTCACCGTACCACGGGGTTACTGAAGCTTTCTTT.

The chain carries TRBV18 and TRBJ1-2; TRBD1 agrees at 12 bases. The germline V gene encodes CDR1 KGHSH and CDR2 LQKENI. CDR3 length equals 17 residues. V dropped 3 bases and J dropped 1; count of bases not matched to a gene: 6. The CDR3 spells CASSPQGQGAFNYGYTF. The CDR3 DNA follows: TGTGCCAGCTCACCCCAGGGACAGGGGGCATTTAACTATGGCTACACCTTC. Based on the CDR3 plus reference TRBV18 and TRBJ1-2, the full variable domain is NAGVMQNPRHLVRRRGQEARLRCSPMKGHSHVYWYRQLPEEGLKFMVYLQKENIIDESGMPKERFSAEFPKEGPSILRIQQVVRGDSAAYFCASSPQGQGAFNYGYTFGSGTRLTVV.

V is TRBV7-9 and J is TRBJ1-1; maybe TRBD1 (5 bases). From germline, CDR1 is SEHNR and CDR2 FQNEAQ (reference sequence). V shed 2 bases and J shed 0 bases, with 13 bases lying between them. This CDR3 is 16 amino acids long. The CDR3 bases are TGTGCCAGCAGCTTAAGTCTGGGACTGTTGAACACTGAAGCTTTCTTT. This codes for CASSLSLGLLNTEAFF.

The J gene is TRBJ2-5, the V gene TRBV12-3 or TRBV12-4; D gene uncertain. The CDR3 length is 11 residues. V was trimmed by 5 bases and J by 1 base, leaving 2 bases between them. The DNA of the CDR3 is TGTGCCAGCAGTCCCCAAGAGACCCAGTACTTC. Encoded protein: CASSPQETQYF.

J is TRBJ1-4 and V is TRBV27, with D maybe TRBD1 (5 bases). The V and J ends lost 5 bases and 7 bases respectively, with 14 bases between them. The CDR3 sequence is 14 residues long. From germline, CDR1 is MNHEY and CDR2 SMNVEV (reference sequence). CDR3 protein: CASSRLGGGEKLFF. In nucleotides, the CDR3 is TGTGCCAGCAGTCGCCTTGGCGGGGGTGAAAAACTGTTTTTT. The full variable domain, with the rest looked up from reference TRBV27 and TRBJ1-4, is EAQVTQNPRYLITVTGKKLTVTCSQNMNHEYMSWYRQDPGLGLRQIYYSMNVEVTDKGDVPEGYKVSRKEKRNFPLILESPSPNQTSLYFCASSRLGGGEKLFFGSGTQLSVL.

J is TRBJ2-7 and V is TRBV6-5, with D possibly TRBD2 on 6 matching bases. The CDR3 runs 14 residues. In germline, CDR1 is MNHEY, CDR2 SVGAGI. V lost 4 bases and J 2 bases, leaving 12 bases between the germline ends. In DNA form, the CDR3 reads TGTGCCAGCAGTTGGGACTCAAGTCCCTACGAGCAGTACTTC. Amino acid sequence: CASSWDSSPYEQYF.

The J gene is TRBJ2-7, the V gene TRBV14; TRBD2 is a possible D gene (6 bases). The CDR3 is 20 amino acids. Trimming took 0 bases from V and 3 from J, leaving 27 bases between them. Looked up from germline, CDR1 is SGHDN and CDR2 is FVKESK. CDR3 sequence: CASSQDTAPSRGGSDYEQYF. CDR3 coding DNA: TGTGCCAGCAGCCAAGATACGGCACCTTCAAGAGGAGGGAGTGACTACGAGCAGTACTTC.

The gene calls are TRBV15 and TRBJ1-6; D is unclear. Trimming took 0 bases from V and 6 from J, leaving 9 bases between them. The CDR3 extends over 15 amino acids. The germline V gene encodes CDR1 LNHNV and CDR2 YYDKDF (reference sequence). The CDR3 DNA is TGTGCCACCAGCAGAGATCTTGGACCTAATTCACCCCTCCACTTT. Translated, it gives CATSRDLGPNSPLHF.

V usage is TRBV6-6 and J usage is TRBJ1-2; D is unresolved. CDR1 is MNHNY, CDR2 SVGAGI, per germline (reference sequence). CDR3 length equals 14 residues. The germline V and J ends were trimmed by 6 bases and 4 bases, with 15 bases remaining between them. The CDR3 loop reads CASRTPTAGYGYTF. In DNA, the CDR3 is TGTGCCAGCAGAACACCAACGGCGGGCTATGGCTACACCTTC.

This chain uses TRBV6-2 or TRBV6-3 with TRBJ1-3; unclear D gene. Germline CDR1 reads MNHEY; CDR2 reads SVGEGT. The CDR3 sequence is 16 residues long. V was pared by 5 bases and J by 2 bases, with 16 bases between. CDR3 loop: CASSTSPRETGNTIYF. Here the CDR3 DNA reads TGTGCCAGCAGTACGTCTCCCCGTGAGACTGGAAACACCATATATTTT.

The J gene is TRBJ2-2, the V gene TRBV2; D is perhaps TRBD2 (5 bases). This CDR3 spans 13 amino acids. The V end lost 4 bases, the J end lost 5 bases, and 8 bases lay between the germline ends. Germline CDR1 reads SNHLY; CDR2 reads FYNNEI. In nucleotides, the CDR3 is TGTGCCAGCAGTGTGGGAGCTACCGGGGAGCTGTTTTTT. It translates to CASSVGATGELFF.

This rearrangement joins TRBV18 to TRBJ2-5, with 10 bases that match TRBD1. CDR1 and CDR2 (germline): KGHSH, LQKENI. V was pared by 6 bases and J by 3 bases, with 10 bases of the junction left unmatched. This CDR3 has 16 amino acids. The CDR3 DNA follows: TGTGCCAGCTCGCCCAGACTCGGGACAGGGGAAGAGACCCAGTACTTC. Translation: CASSPRLGTGEETQYF.

This clone is a singleton in its sample. This rearrangement joins TRBV6-5 to TRBJ1-2; the D gene is possibly TRBD1 (6 bases). The CDR3 is 13 residues long. Germline V gene lookup returns CDR1 MNHEY and CDR2 SVGAGI. V lost 4 bases to trimming and J lost 4 bases, with 10 bases between them. The CDR3 here is CASSSDSGYGYTF. DNA of the CDR3: TGTGCCAGCAGTTCGGACAGCGGCTATGGCTACACCTTC.

This clone was recorded only once. V usage is TRBV7-2 and J usage is TRBJ2-2; tentative D call: TRBD1 (6 bases). Germline CDR1 is SGHTA and CDR2 is FQGNSA. V dropped 5 bases and J dropped 2 bases, with 12 bases sitting between them. The CDR3 extends over 15 amino acids. The CDR3 here is CASSLRGSNTGELFF. As DNA, the CDR3 is TGTGCCAGCAGCCTGAGGGGGTCCAACACCGGGGAGCTGTTTTTT.

In this sample, this clone turned up once. V is TRBV6-5 and J is TRBJ2-2, with TRBD1 identical over 7 bases. Trimming cost V 4 bases and J 1 base; bases outside gene matches: 0. This CDR3 spans 14 amino acids. CDR1 MNHEY and CDR2 SVGAGI come from the germline V gene. The CDR3 is CASSWTGNTGELFF. DNA of the CDR3: TGTGCCAGCAGTTGGACAGGGAACACCGGGGAGCTGTTTTTT.

The rearrangement joins TRBV10-3 to TRBJ2-1; TRBD2 matches 10 bases. The CDR3 has 14 residues. V lost 10 bases to trimming and J lost 10 bases; unmatched junction nucleotides: 13. CDR1 ENHRY and CDR2 SYGVKD come from the germline V gene. The CDR3 DNA reads TGTGCCACGCGACCAGGACTAGCGGCTGGAGAGCAGTTCTTC. It is translated as CATRPGLAAGEQFF.

The V gene is TRBV7-2, the J gene TRBJ2-3; a possible D gene is TRBD1 (5 bases). Germline CDR1 is SGHTA and CDR2 is FQGNSA. V lost 5 bases and J lost 4, with 10 bases in between. This CDR3 region has 13 residues. In DNA, the CDR3 is TGTGCCAGCAGCGTCAGGGCCGCAGATACGCAGTATTTT. Translating it yields CASSVRAADTQYF.